This T cell receptor (beta chain) comes out of a study of CD8+ T cells in alopecia areata. Study at large: Each day, treated patients took oral tofacitinib twice, at 5 to 10 mg per dose. The SALT score measured affected scalp surface percentage in treated patients.

The junction had 9 bases not matched to a gene; V was cut back by 7 bases and J by 10 bases. The CDR3 has 11 amino acids. Germline V gene sequence: CDR1 SQVTM, CDR2 ANQGSEA. Extracted RNA was reverse transcribed, and the resulting cDNA served as sequencing template. The data were produced by immunoSEQ multiplex PCR, yet TCRdb's version contains in-frame clones alone and is incomplete. The table lists 75,000 to 100,000 clones, about two thirds of them singletons, with roughly a sixth in the top ten. Study conclusions and caveats: Sharing of TCR sequences between patients (possibly for HLA-related reasons) was less clear than in mice.

A remark on this clone: Its matching antigen is unknown.

Treatment here: oral pan-JAK inhibitor, 5-10 mg twice daily. V usage is TRBV29-1 and J usage is TRBJ1-2, with TRBD1 identical over 7 bases. The TCR was taken from a human donor with alopecia areata. The starting material was CD8+ T cells sorted from blood, obtained at approximately week 45, from a patient treated with tofacitinib. The CDR3 loop reads CSAPTGLDYTF. The CDR3 DNA reads as TGCAGCGCCCCGACAGGGCTGGACTACACCTTC.